The clone carrying this T cell receptor (beta chain) showed up just once. The sample comes from a study of cytomegalovirus exposure and HLA in healthy donors. Trimming removed 3 bases at V and 0 bases at J, with 12 bases between. Germline-derived CDR1 and CDR2 are SGHVS and FQNEAQ. The CDR3 is made up of 16 amino acids. Method: immunoSEQ multiplex PCR; TCRdb's copy keeps in-frame clones and lacks some. The sample lists tens of thousands of clones; roughly 95% were seen once. This TCR was recovered from a woman aged 18-29 years in good health and CMV-seropositive. Material: PBMCs. The chain is built from TRBV7-8 and TRBJ2-4, with D tentatively TRBD2 (6 bases). This CDR3 reads CASSLYRGLAKNIQYF. The CDR3 region has the DNA TGTGCCAGCAGCTTGTATCGGGGGTTAGCCAAAAACATTCAGTACTTC.